This TCR beta chain was identified during a study of identical twins. Study-level findings and limits: Weaker excess twin sharing was observed in beta out-of-frame sequences.

It was template switching that added a universal primer site, and there were unique molecular identifiers on the cDNA. TCRdb re-called the 5' RACE reads with MiXCR, one entry per CDR3 protein. The sample records around 490,000 distinct CDR3 sequences, approximately 20% being singletons. Note on this clonotype: Its antigen is not identified.

The CDR3 loop spans 13 amino acids. Per germline, CDR1 MDHEN and CDR2 SYDVKM. V was cut by 6 bases and J by 5 bases, with 14 bases left in between. This sample also belongs to another study, concerning yellow fever vaccine responses in identical twins. As that study records: As reported, the vaccine T cell response of twins seemed partly convergent and partly personalized.

Sequenced: CD4+ T cells sorted from blood. The V and J genes are TRBV28 and TRBJ2-7, with D perhaps matching TRBD1 (6 bases). The clonotype originates from a woman between 18 and 29 years old in good health. CDR3 in DNA: TGTGCCAGCAGGGAACAGGGAAATCACGAGCAGTACTTC. The encoded protein is CASREQGNHEQYF.